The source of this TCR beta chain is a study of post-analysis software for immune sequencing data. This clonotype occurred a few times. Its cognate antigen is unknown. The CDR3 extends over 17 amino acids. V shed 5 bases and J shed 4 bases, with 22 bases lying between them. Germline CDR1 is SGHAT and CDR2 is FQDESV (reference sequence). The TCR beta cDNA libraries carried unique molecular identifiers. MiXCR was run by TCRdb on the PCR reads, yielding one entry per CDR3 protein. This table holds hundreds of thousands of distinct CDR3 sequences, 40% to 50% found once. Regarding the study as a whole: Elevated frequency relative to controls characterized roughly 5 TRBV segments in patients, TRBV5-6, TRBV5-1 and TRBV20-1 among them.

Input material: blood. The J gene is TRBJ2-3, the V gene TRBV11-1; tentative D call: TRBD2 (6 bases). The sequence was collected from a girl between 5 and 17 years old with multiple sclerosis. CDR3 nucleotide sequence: TGTGCCAGCAGCCCGGGGGACCCCACAAATTCGGCAGATACGCAGTATTTT. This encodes CASSPGDPTNSADTQYF.